Each of the 23 T cell receptor beta chains below was sequenced from the same sample in a study of blood T cell repertoires in COVID-19 (dated by TCRdb to about 2020). To prepare the library, the immunoSEQ multiplex PCR assay was applied. TCRdb limited this immuneACCESS table to in-frame rearrangements with V and J called. A share of clones is missing; checked studies link under half to unresolved V genes, and the rest is unexplained. In this sample the table shows roughly 260,000 clones, around 90% of which occur a single time. Approximately 4% of the sample is in the top ten clones. Sequencing used peripheral blood. Receptors originate from a woman aged 40 to 50 with acute or convalescent COVID-19.

The chain uses TRBV19 and TRBJ1-1; tentative D call: TRBD1 (6 bases). Trimming pared 5 bases from V and 5 bases from J, leaving 18 bases between. This CDR3 has 15 residues. The germline V gene has CDR1 LNHDA and CDR2 SQIVND (reference sequence). CDR3 nucleotide sequence: TGTGCCAGTAGTTCAAAGGGGGGGGTTTATACTGAAGCTTTCTTT. Its translation is CASSSKGGVYTEAFF.

This clone was seen a few times. The rearrangement joins TRBV5-6 to TRBJ2-7; perhaps TRBD2 as D (6 bases). The CDR3 runs 15 residues. Trimming cost V 2 bases and J 3 bases, with 15 bases left between them. Germline CDR1 is SGHDT and CDR2 is YYEEEE. CDR3 nucleotide sequence: TGTGCCAGCAGCTTTGGCGTAGGCGGGGACTACGAGCAGTACGTC. Its protein is CASSFGVGGDYEQYV.

The chain links TRBV9 to TRBJ1-1; D unclear. The CDR3 is 14 residues long. Germline CDR1 and CDR2: SGDLS and YYNGEE. The V end was cut by 0 bases, the J end by 3 bases, with 9 bases between. CDR3 amino acids: CASSVVGRYTEAFF. CDR3 coding DNA: TGTGCCAGCAGCGTAGTTGGTCGGTACACTGAAGCTTTCTTT.

The chain uses TRBV5-1 and TRBJ2-3; TRBD1 agrees at 8 bases. Trimming at V came to 2 bases and at J to 5 bases, leaving 4 bases not matched to a gene. Per germline, CDR1 SGHRS and CDR2 YFSETQ. The CDR3 extends over 14 amino acids. CDR3 sequence: CASSFTGGRDTQYF. CDR3 DNA sequence: TGCGCCAGCAGCTTCACAGGGGGTAGAGATACGCAGTATTTT.

The CDR3 coding sequence is TGTGCCAGCAGCTTGGAGGCAGGCAACCCCTATGGCTACACCTTC. Translated: CASSLEAGNPYGYTF. The chain joins TRBV5-6 to TRBJ1-2, with no clear D. CDR3 length equals 15 residues. Germline V gene lookup returns CDR1 SGHDT and CDR2 YYEEEE. Trimming took 0 bases from V and 4 from J, leaving 13 bases between them.

The chain employs TRBV30 and TRBJ1-2; TRBD1 aligns across 10 bases. The CDR3 is 14 amino acids. J gave up 2 bases and V 5 bases, and 5 bases lay outside the gene matches. Germline V lookup: CDR1 GTSNPN, CDR2 SVGIG (reference sequence). The CDR3 DNA is TGTGCCTGGGGCGACAGGGGGCGAAACTATGGCTACACCTTC. This translates into CAWGDRGRNYGYTF.

This chain joins TRBV28 and TRBJ2-3; TRBD2 aligns across 13 bases. CDR3 length equals 17 residues. Trimming cost V 5 bases and J 0 bases; bases outside gene matches: 5. In germline, CDR1 is MDHEN, CDR2 SYDVKM. The CDR3 protein is CASSTSGGATSTDTQYF. CDR3 DNA sequence: TGTGCCAGCAGTACTAGCGGGGGGGCTACTAGCACAGATACGCAGTATTTT.

The genes are TRBV6-4 and TRBJ1-1; 9 bases match TRBD1. This CDR3 has 16 residues. V shed 3 bases, J shed 4 bases, and the junction held 9 bases outside the gene matches. Germline CDR1 and CDR2: MRHNA and SNTAGT. The CDR3 loop reads CASSEASGTGFTEAFF. The CDR3 DNA reads TGTGCCAGCAGTGAAGCCTCCGGGACAGGGTTCACTGAAGCTTTCTTT.

The chain recombines TRBV3-1 (or the pseudogene TRBV3-2) with TRBJ1-2, with D uncertain. From germline, CDR1 is LGHDT and CDR2 YNNKEL (reference sequence). This CDR3 is 16 amino acids long. The V end was cut by 2 bases, the J end by 7 bases, with 20 bases between. The CDR3 bases are TGTGCCAGCAGCCAAACCCCAGGTGGCTCTGGAGGTGGCTACACCTTC. This encodes CASSQTPGGSGGGYTF.

The rearrangement joins TRBV19 to TRBJ1-5; TRBD1 matches at 7 bases. The CDR3 covers 15 residues. Germline assignment: CDR1 LNHDA and CDR2 SQIVND (reference sequence). V lost 5 bases to trimming and J lost 9 bases; unmatched junction nucleotides: 13. The CDR3, as DNA: TGTGCCAGTAGTTCCCAGACAGGGCAGTCATGGCCCCAGCATTTT. Encoded protein: CASSSQTGQSWPQHF. Full variable domain (outside the CDR3, taken from reference TRBV19 and TRBJ1-5): DGGITQSPKYLFRKEGQNVTLSCEQNLNHDAMYWYRQDPGQGLRLIYYSQIVNDFQKGDIAEGYSVSREKKESFPLTVTSAQKNPTAFYLCASSSQTGQSWPQHFGDGTRLSIL.

The CDR3 reads CASSGPTGELFF. The CDR3 region has the DNA TGTGCCAGCAGCGGCCCCACCGGGGAGCTGTTTTTT. The chain carries TRBV7-3 and TRBJ2-2; D gene unclear. V lost 5 bases to trimming and J lost 4 bases, with 5 bases between them. Germline assignment: CDR1 SGHTA and CDR2 FQGTGA. This CDR3 is 12 amino acids long.

J is TRBJ2-1 and V is TRBV29-1, with a weak D call TRBD2 (7 bases). CDR1 and CDR2 from the germline V gene are SQVTM and ANQGSEA. Deletions cut 6 bases from V and 8 bases from J, with 14 bases between. This CDR3 spans 12 amino acids. As DNA, the CDR3 is TGCAGCGTAGCGGGACAAATCTATGAGCAGTTCTTC. Translating it yields CSVAGQIYEQFF.

The chain joins TRBV19 to TRBJ1-2; 11 nucleotides match TRBD1. Germline CDR1 is LNHDA and CDR2 is SQIVND (reference sequence). The CDR3 loop spans 15 amino acids. Unmatched junction bases numbered 6, after V lost 5 bases and J lost 4 bases. The CDR3 spells CASSVRDRGVYGYTF. CDR3 in DNA: TGTGCCAGTAGTGTCCGGGACAGGGGGGTCTATGGCTACACCTTC.

The J gene is TRBJ2-2, the V gene TRBV6-5; D gene ambiguous. CDR1 and CDR2 from the germline V gene are MNHEY and SVGAGI. The CDR3 sequence is 15 residues long. The ends were cut back, 0 bases at V and 8 bases at J, with 13 bases in the middle. Here the CDR3 DNA reads TGTGCCAGCAGTTACTCGACTCCGAACCTTGGGGAGCTGTTTTTT. This codes for CASSYSTPNLGELFF.

This rearrangement joins TRBV19 to TRBJ1-2; no definite D call. Germline V lookup: CDR1 LNHDA, CDR2 SQIVND (reference sequence). The V end lost 6 bases, the J end lost 5 bases, and 19 bases lay between the germline ends. The CDR3 has 15 residues. CDR3 nucleotide sequence: TGTGCCAGTAGACCCTATTCTCACGGGAATTATGGCTACACCTTC. It yields the protein CASRPYSHGNYGYTF. The complete variable domain, with remaining parts taken from reference TRBV19 and TRBJ1-2, reads DGGITQSPKYLFRKEGQNVTLSCEQNLNHDAMYWYRQDPGQGLRLIYYSQIVNDFQKGDIAEGYSVSREKKESFPLTVTSAQKNPTAFYLCASRPYSHGNYGYTFGSGTRLTVV.

The rearrangement links TRBV7-8 to TRBJ2-7; no clear D. Trimming pared 5 bases from V and 0 bases from J, leaving 5 bases between. Germline CDR1 and CDR2: SGHVS and FQNEAQ. There are 12 residues in the CDR3. In DNA, the CDR3 is TGTGCCAGCAGCCCCAGCTCCTACGAGCAGTACGTC. This sequence encodes CASSPSSYEQYV.

The CDR3, as DNA: TGTGCCAGTAGTAAGGCCGACAGGGGCCAAGGGCTTAACACTGAAGCTTTCTTT. It is translated as CASSKADRGQGLNTEAFF. The rearrangement joins TRBV19 to TRBJ1-1, with 8 bases that match TRBD1. J was trimmed by 2 bases and V by 4 bases; bases with no gene match: 15. The CDR3 runs to 18 residues. CDR1 is LNHDA and CDR2 is SQIVND in the germline V gene (reference sequence).

This clone was observed a handful of times. The chain has TRBV5-5 and TRBJ1-4; 7 bases align to TRBD1. Germline CDR1 and CDR2: SGHKS and YYEKEE (reference sequence). V dropped 4 bases and J dropped 7; count of bases not matched to a gene: 4. This CDR3 has 13 amino acids. DNA for the CDR3: TGTGCCAGCAGCACCCAGGGGGGTGAAAAACTGTTTTTT. Amino acids: CASSTQGGEKLFF.

The chain is built from TRBV6-5 and TRBJ1-5, with D possibly being TRBD1 (5 bases). V lost 7 bases to trimming and J lost 4 bases, with 8 bases between them. The CDR3 covers 12 residues. CDR1 MNHEY and CDR2 SVGAGI come from the germline V gene. CDR3 bases: TGTGCCAGCACCCCAGGGAATCAGCCCCAGCATTTT. Translation: CASTPGNQPQHF.

This clone was detected once. This CDR3 is CASSRDTTGNSPLHF. The CDR3 DNA sequence: TGTGCCAGCAGCAGGGACACCACGGGCAATTCACCCCTCCACTTT. The rearrangement links TRBV3-1 (or the pseudogene TRBV3-2) to TRBJ1-6, with D possibly TRBD1 on 6 matching bases. The CDR3 loop spans 15 amino acids. V was clipped by 5 bases and J by 7 bases, with 15 bases between them. CDR1 is LGHDT and CDR2 is YNNKEL in the germline V gene (reference sequence).

The chain employs TRBV6-2 or TRBV6-3 and TRBJ2-1; 8 bases match TRBD2. This CDR3 spans 14 amino acids. V dropped 5 bases and J dropped 8; count of bases not matched to a gene: 8. CDR1 and CDR2 from the germline V gene are MNHEY and SVGEGT. CDR3 sequence: CASSPPGREDEQFF. CDR3 nucleotide sequence: TGTGCCAGCAGTCCCCCCGGGAGGGAGGATGAGCAGTTCTTC.

For this clone: Other DNA variants within this sample encode the same CDR3. The rearrangement uses TRBV27 and TRBJ2-1, with a weak D call TRBD1 (5 bases). Germline V gives CDR1 MNHEY, CDR2 SMNVEV (reference sequence). This CDR3 region has 14 residues. The germline V and J ends were trimmed by 2 bases and 3 bases, with 8 bases remaining between them. This chain's CDR3 is CASSLGAGYNEQFF. The CDR3, as DNA: TGTGCCAGCAGTTTAGGGGCAGGCTACAATGAGCAGTTCTTC.

The rearrangement links TRBV5-6 to TRBJ1-6; possibly TRBD1 for D (6 bases). The CDR3 is made up of 14 amino acids. Trimming removed 0 bases from V and 10 bases from J, with 11 bases in between. Germline V lookup: CDR1 SGHDT, CDR2 YYEEEE. CDR3 protein: CASSLVGAKSPLHF. The CDR3, as DNA: TGTGCCAGCAGCTTGGTGGGGGCGAAATCACCCCTCCACTTT.